The 2 T cell receptor beta chains below come from one sample, sequenced in a study of PD-L1 blockade in urothelial cancer. Some clones are missing from TCRdb's copy, which holds only in-frame ones; the method was immunoSEQ multiplex PCR. The sample includes about 120,000 clones, 85% to 90% seen only once; the top ten take more than 1.5%. Time point meaning: peripheral blood 6 weeks after treatment start. The specimen comprised PBMCs, sampled around atezolizumab (anti-PD-L1) treatment. The receptors shown here come from a man aged 55 to 70 with urothelial cancer.

This rearrangement joins TRBV4-2 to TRBJ2-7, with D possibly matching TRBD2 (6 bases). Germline loops: CDR1 LGHNA, CDR2 YNFKEQ. This CDR3 is 15 amino acids long. V lost 0 bases, J lost 5 bases, and 14 bases lay in between. CDR3 sequence: CASSQEGREIHEQYF. The CDR3 coding sequence is TGTGCCAGCAGCCAAGAGGGCCGGGAGATCCACGAGCAGTACTTC.

This rearrangement joins TRBV28 to TRBJ1-2, with D possibly being TRBD1 (6 bases). This CDR3 contains 13 residues. Trimming pared 3 bases from V and 6 bases from J, leaving 11 bases between. CDR1 and CDR2 (germline): MDHEN, SYDVKM. The CDR3 reads CASSLYRADGYTF. As DNA, the CDR3 is TGTGCCAGCAGTTTGTACAGGGCGGATGGCTACACCTTC.